What follows describes a single T cell receptor beta chain. CDR3 length equals 13 residues. Trimming stripped 2 bases from V and 4 bases from J, with 9 bases between. Looked up from germline, CDR1 is SGHRS and CDR2 is YFSETQ. This table comes from immunoSEQ multiplex PCR, and its TCRdb copy is limited to in-frame clones, with some not included. The data hold roughly 93,000 clones, with under 90% observed a single time. The data belong to a study of OX40 agonist ivuxolimab in advanced cancers. The receptor was derived from an adult with an advanced solid tumor such as melanoma, head and neck, liver or kidney cancer. The sequencing here drew on CD4+ or CD8+ T cells sorted from blood, taken in a trial of the OX40 agonist ivuxolimab. The chain joins TRBV5-1 to TRBJ1-1; no firm D call. CDR3: CASSFSGGTEAFF. DNA for the CDR3: TGCGCCAGCAGCTTTTCGGGTGGCACTGAAGCTTTCTTT.